These 30 T cell receptor delta chains were sequenced from one sample in a study of gamma-delta T cells after stem cell transplantation. TCRdb re-called clones from the RT-PCR reads via CATT. The sample consists of some 1,100 delta-chain clones, 8.5% to 9% of them appearing once. The material sequenced was gamma-delta T cells. The receptors derive from a human donor. It is not recorded whose cells these are; they may come from a transplant donor.

Worth noting for this clone: A read error is the likely source, as a far larger clone sits one nucleotide away. The sample carries other DNA sequences with the same CDR3. V and J are TRDV2 and TRDJ1; 10 nucleotides agree with TRDD3. The CDR3 totals 17 residues. V gave up 7 bases and J gave up 0 bases; unmatched junction bases: 13. The germline CDR1 and CDR2 sequences are GEAIGNYY and EKD. In DNA form, the CDR3 reads TGTGCCTGCGACCCGTTATGGGGGATACAGTACACCGATAAACTCATCTTT. This sequence encodes CACDPLWGIQYTDKLIF.

The rearrangement links TRDV2 to TRDJ1; 12 positions agree with TRDD3. The CDR3 runs to 21 residues. The V segment lost 2 bases and the J segment 4 bases; nucleotides outside the gene matches: 22. Germline V CDR1 and CDR2: GEAIGNYY, EKD. The CDR3: CACDNLLGDTLNPNVVDKLIF. In DNA, the CDR3 is TGTGCCTGTGACAACCTACTGGGGGATACCCTAAACCCGAATGTCGTCGATAAACTCATCTTT.

In its sample, this clone is hyperexpanded. Other DNA sequences within the sample encode an identical CDR3. This chain links TRDV2 with TRDJ1; TRDD2 might be the D (7 bases). V was shortened by 3 bases and J by 1 base, with 35 bases between the two germline ends. CDR1 is GEAIGNYY, CDR2 EKD, per germline. The CDR3 extends over 22 amino acids. The CDR3 DNA is TGTGCCTGTGACCCCCTTCCTGCGGTACTGGGTAAGGAGTCACAGCCCACCGATAAACTCATCTTT. This encodes CACDPLPAVLGKESQPTDKLIF.

This clone has a handful of counts. A far larger clone is a single base away, which makes a read error likely. This same CDR3 is encoded by further DNA sequences in the sample. The chain joins TRDV2 to TRDJ1; D is unclear. Germline CDR1 GEAIGNYY, CDR2 EKD. This CDR3 contains 14 residues. CDR3: CACDTVMATDKLIF. In nucleotides, the CDR3 is TGTGCCTGTGACACCGTTATGGCGACCGACAAACTCATCTTT.

Worth noting for this clone: This clone may be a read error of a much larger clone one base away. The same CDR3 arises from other DNA sequences in this sample as well. V and J are TRDV2 and TRDJ1; the D is unclear. Per germline, CDR1 GEAIGNYY and CDR2 EKD. The CDR3 spans 15 residues. For the CDR3, the DNA is TGTGCCTGCGACACCGTCAGCTCATTAGCCGATAAACTCATCTTT. Translating it yields CACDTVSSLADKLIF.

This clone was observed a few times. J is TRDJ1 and V is TRDV2; 8 positions agree with TRDD3. The V and J ends lost 1 base and 3 bases, in that order; junction bases with no gene match: 9. The CDR3 is 16 amino acids. CDR1 and CDR2 from the germline V gene are GEAIGNYY and EKD. CDR3 region: CACDTLGDTSADKLIF. CDR3 nucleotide sequence: TGTGCCTGTGACACGCTCGGGGATACTTCTGCCGATAAACTCATCTTT.

The table lists this clone with a few counts. The chain recombines TRDV2 with TRDJ1, with 9 positions matching TRDD3. Germline CDR1 reads GEAIGNYY; CDR2 reads EKD. The CDR3 covers 17 residues. Trimming removed 4 bases from V and 0 bases from J; junction bases left unmatched: 11. CDR3 in amino acids: CACDPVLGENNTDKLIF. The CDR3 DNA follows: TGTGCCTGTGATCCCGTACTGGGGGAGAATAACACCGATAAACTCATCTTT.

Worth noting for this clone: Translating this DNA gives a protein that differs at residue 14 from the TCRdb one, which belongs to a much larger clone; a read error is likely, and the protein shown is this translation. The J gene is TRDJ1, the V gene TRDV2; the D gene could be TRDD2 or TRDD3 (5 bases each). CDR3 length equals 15 residues. Germline V gene data show CDR1 as GEAIGNYY and CDR2 as EKD. The CDR3 is CACDTVGTYTDKLTF. The CDR3 region has the DNA TGTGCCTGTGACACTGTGGGGACCTACACCGATAAACTCACCTTT.

Remarks on this clone: A far larger clone is off by one base, so a read error is likely. Other DNA sequences from this sample encode an identical CDR3 as well. This rearrangement joins TRDV2 to TRDJ1; 8 bases are a match to TRDD3. CDR1 is GEAIGNYY and CDR2 is EKD in the germline V gene. This CDR3 region has 15 residues. Trimming cost V 3 bases and J 0 bases; bases outside gene matches: 5. CDR3 nucleotide sequence: TGTGCCTGTGACCCATTACTGGGGGACACCGATAAACTCATCTTT. Translation: CACDPLLGDTDKLIF.

This clone has just a few counts. A read error may account for a junction end that differs from germline. The chain uses TRDV2 and TRDJ1, with 9 bases identical to TRDD3. CDR1 GEAIGNYY and CDR2 EKD come from the germline V gene. CDR3 size: 16 residues. CDR3 loop: CARDLLTGGNTDKLIF. CDR3 DNA sequence: TGTGCCCGTGACCTCCTGACTGGGGGAAACACCGATAAACTCATCTTT.

The V call is TRDV2, the J call TRDJ3; 8 nucleotides match TRDD3. The V and J ends lost 0 bases and 0 bases, in that order; junction bases with no gene match: 15. This CDR3 region has 22 residues. Per the germline V gene, CDR1 is GEAIGNYY and CDR2 is EKD. The DNA for the CDR3 is TGTGCCTGTGACACCGGGGGCATGGGGGATCCGACGAGCTCCTGGGACACCCGACAGATGTTTTTC. Translating it yields CACDTGGMGDPTSSWDTRQMFF.

In DNA, the CDR3 is TGTGCCTGTGACCCGGTGGATACGATCCCTTACACCGATAAACTCATCTTT. Encoded protein: CACDPVDTIPYTDKLIF. The chain joins TRDV2 to TRDJ1; 7 bases are shared with TRDD3. This CDR3 is 17 amino acids long. The J segment lost 0 bases and the V segment lost 3 bases, leaving 12 bases of the junction unmatched. CDR1 is GEAIGNYY, CDR2 EKD, per germline.

This clone was observed a handful of times. A far larger clone is only one base removed, so a read error is likely. The same CDR3 is also encoded by other DNA sequences in this sample. The chain couples TRDV2 to TRDJ1; 13 bases are shared with TRDD3. The CDR3 totals 18 residues. Germline CDR1 is GEAIGNYY and CDR2 is EKD. CDR3 DNA: TGTGCCTGCGACATACTTACTGGGGGATACGGAACCACCGATAAACTCATCTTT. Amino acids: CACDILTGGYGTTDKLIF.

This clone was picked up a small number of times. This likely reflects a read error, since a far larger clone is one base away. This sequence joins TRDV2 and TRDJ1; TRDD3 agrees at 13 bases. Germline V gives CDR1 GEAIGNYY, CDR2 EKD. The CDR3 has 17 amino acids. The CDR3 DNA follows: TGTGCCCGTGACTTACTGGGGGATACGGGCCACACCGATAAACTCATCTTT. Protein: CARDLLGDTGHTDKLIF.

Only a few counts were recorded for this clone. TCRdb lists the protein of a much larger clone for this DNA, which differs at residue 14, so this is likely a read error; the protein given here is translated from the DNA itself. This chain connects TRDV2 to TRDJ1; weak D call: TRDD3 (5 bases). Trimming left V 1 base short and J 2 bases short, with 31 bases between. Germline-derived CDR1 and CDR2 are GEAIGNYY and EKD. The CDR3 is 21 amino acids. Written as DNA, the CDR3 is TGTGCCTGTGACACGTTAGCGAGGGCCTCCGGGGGCCAAGTAGGTACCGATAAACTCATCTTT. As protein: CACDTLARASGGQVGTDKLIF.

This clone showed up just a few times. This DNA's translation differs at residue 8 from TCRdb's protein, which comes from a much larger clone; a read error is likely, and the protein shown is translated from the DNA. This chain uses TRDV2 with TRDJ3; D is perhaps TRDD2 or TRDD3 (5 bases each). The CDR3 extends over 22 amino acids. The germline V gene has CDR1 GEAIGNYY and CDR2 EKD. The ends were cut back, 4 bases at V and 0 bases at J, with 27 bases in the middle. The CDR3 DNA follows: TGTGCCTGTGATACCCTAAGAAGGGGACCGTCACCTACCTCCTGGGACACCCGACAGATGTTTTTC. Its translation is CACDTLRRGPSPTSWDTRQMFF.

There are a few counts of this clone. It differs at one base from a far larger clone, so likely a read error. Other DNA sequences in this specimen translate into the identical CDR3. The rearrangement joins TRDV2 to TRDJ2; D is undetermined. The germline V and J ends were trimmed by 3 bases and 8 bases, with 21 bases remaining between them. The CDR3 totals 16 residues. Germline V gives CDR1 GEAIGNYY, CDR2 EKD. The CDR3 bases are TGTGCCTGTGACCCTGCTGGCGGACTATTAGAGGCACAACTCTTCTTT. The encoded protein is CACDPAGGLLEAQLFF.

This clone was counted only a few times. This chain links TRDV2 with TRDJ1; no reliable D call. Trimming stripped 0 bases from V and 0 bases from J, with 10 bases between. The CDR3 loop spans 15 amino acids. Germline values: CDR1 GEAIGNYY, CDR2 EKD. The CDR3 reads CACDTVAPYTDKLIF. The CDR3 region has the DNA TGTGCCTGTGACACCGTCGCGCCGTACACCGATAAACTCATCTTT.

About this clone itself: TCRdb records a much larger clone's protein for this DNA, with a difference at residue 3 that likely arises from a read error; the protein given is the translation of the DNA. V usage is TRDV2 and J usage is TRDJ1, with 8 bases aligning to TRDD3. This CDR3 is 15 amino acids long. Germline V lookup: CDR1 GEAIGNYY, CDR2 EKD. CDR3 bases: TGTGCCCGTGACGGTTTGGGGGATGACACCGATAAACTCATCTTT. It yields the protein CARDGLGDDTDKLIF.

This clone came up a few times. This DNA's translation differs at residue 10 from TCRdb's protein, which comes from a much larger clone; a read error is likely, and the protein shown is translated from the DNA. The chain employs TRDV2 and TRDJ1; 10 nucleotides match TRDD3. The germline V gene encodes CDR1 GEAIGNYY and CDR2 EKD. This CDR3 spans 14 amino acids. V lost 3 bases and J lost 6; bases outside the gene matches: 6. The CDR3 protein is CACDLLGDHNKLIF. The CDR3, as DNA: TGTGCCTGTGACCTACTGGGGGATCACAATAAACTCATCTTT.

In this sample, this clone turned up a few times. V is TRDV2 and J is TRDJ1; 13 bases are shared with TRDD3. Germline V gene sequence: CDR1 GEAIGNYY, CDR2 EKD. The trim removed 0 bases at V and 0 bases at J, leaving 12 bases unmatched. The CDR3 consists of 20 residues. The CDR3 sequence is CACDTVRLGDTQRDTDKLIF. The CDR3 DNA is TGTGCCTGTGACACCGTCAGACTGGGGGATACGCAACGGGACACCGATAAACTCATCTTT.

This clone was seen many times. This probably arose from a read error, given a far larger clone one base away. The V call is TRDV2, the J call TRDJ1; 11 bases match TRDD3. This CDR3 comprises 17 residues. The germline gives CDR1 GEAIGNYY, CDR2 EKD. CDR3 in amino acids: CACDTVGGYADTDKPIF. As DNA, the CDR3 is TGTGCCTGTGACACCGTTGGGGGATACGCAGACACCGATAAACCCATCTTT.

This clone was detected a few times. TCRdb records a much larger clone's protein for this DNA, with a difference at residue 19 that likely arises from a read error; the protein given is the translation of the DNA. The rearrangement joins TRDV2 to TRDJ1, with 12 bases lining up with TRDD3. Germline V gives CDR1 GEAIGNYY, CDR2 EKD. This CDR3 comprises 21 residues. This CDR3 reads CACDTLQSGGYDWGGTDKFIF. The CDR3 DNA sequence: TGTGCCTGTGACACCCTTCAATCTGGGGGATACGATTGGGGAGGCACCGATAAATTCATCTTT.

In regard to this clone: A far larger clone lies a single base away; this is likely a read error. Other DNA sequences of this sample code for an identical CDR3. The chain uses TRDV2 and TRDJ1, with unresolved D. The germline V and J ends were trimmed by 1 base and 0 bases, with 11 bases remaining between them. From germline, CDR1 is GEAIGNYY and CDR2 EKD. The CDR3 length is 15 residues. The CDR3 bases are TGTGCCTGTGACACTGTTGGGACCTACACCGATAAACTCATCTTT. Translated: CACDTVGTYTDKLIF.

This clone has more than one count but fewer than ten. The V and J genes are TRDV2 and TRDJ1; 8 nucleotides match TRDD3. CDR1 is GEAIGNYY, CDR2 EKD, per germline. The CDR3 consists of 17 residues. V shed 0 bases and J 0 bases; nucleotides not matched to a gene: 8. The CDR3 reads CACDTVGGGGYTDKLIF. CDR3 DNA sequence: TGTGCCTGTGACACCGTTGGGGGTGGGGGATACACCGATAAACTCATCTTT.

This clone appeared a few times. The amino acid sequence in TCRdb belongs to a much larger clone and departs from this DNA's translation at residue 4, likely a sequencing read error; the sequence shown is translated from the DNA. This rearrangement joins TRDV2 to TRDJ1, with D possibly matching TRDD3 (6 bases). V was trimmed by 5 bases and J by 2 bases, leaving 17 bases between them. The CDR3 is 15 amino acids. The germline gives CDR1 GEAIGNYY, CDR2 EKD. The CDR3 DNA reads as TGTGCCTGTGGCGGGATGGGGGCTCAAACCGATAAACTCATCTTT. Protein product: CACGGMGAQTDKLIF.

Comment on this clone: The protein TCRdb gives is from a much larger clone and does not agree with this DNA's translation at residue 4, likely a read error; the protein shown here comes from the DNA. The V and J genes are TRDV2 and TRDJ1; TRDD3 matches 10 bases. J gave up 2 bases and V 5 bases, and 16 bases lay outside the gene matches. Germline V gene lookup returns CDR1 GEAIGNYY and CDR2 EKD. This CDR3 has 18 residues. The CDR3 reads CACGSVELPGGYTDKLIF. The CDR3 DNA follows: TGTGCCTGTGGCTCCGTAGAACTTCCTGGGGGATATACCGATAAACTCATCTTT.

In this sample, this clone is medium-sized. V usage is TRAV23/DV6 and J usage is TRDJ1, with D possibly matching TRDD2 (5 bases). V was trimmed by 0 bases and J by 5 bases, leaving 35 bases between them. Germline V CDR1 and CDR2: NTAFDY, IRPDVSE (reference sequence). This CDR3 contains 21 residues. This CDR3 is CAASSGLQLFLPDMLSDKLIF. CDR3 DNA sequence: TGTGCAGCAAGCAGTGGCCTACAGCTTTTTCTCCCGGACATGTTGTCGGATAAACTCATCTTT.

The genes are TRDV2 and TRDJ3, with TRDD3 matching over 9 bases. V was pared by 2 bases and J by 0 bases, with 7 bases of the junction left unmatched. This CDR3 contains 19 residues. CDR1 and CDR2 from the germline V gene are GEAIGNYY and EKD. CDR3 loop: CACDRAGGLSSWDTRQMFF. In nucleotides, the CDR3 is TGTGCCTGTGACAGGGCTGGGGGATTGAGCTCCTGGGACACCCGACAGATGTTTTTC.

This clone has a handful of counts. TCRdb has a much larger clone's protein, which differs at residue 8 from the translation of this DNA, likely because of a read error; what is shown is the protein translated from the DNA. The V call is TRDV2, the J call TRDJ1; D is possibly TRDD3 (5 bases). The CDR3 length is 17 residues. Germline V gene sequence: CDR1 GEAIGNYY, CDR2 EKD. Trimming pared 0 bases from V and 0 bases from J, leaving 16 bases between. This chain's CDR3 is CACDTVGVYADTDKLIF. As DNA, the CDR3 is TGTGCCTGTGACACCGTTGGGGTATACGCAGACACCGATAAACTCATCTTT.